The source of this T cell receptor (beta chain) is a study of regulatory T cells in long-lasting Graves disease. The germline gives CDR1 SNHLY, CDR2 FYNNEI. This CDR3 spans 14 amino acids. Trimming took off 6 bases at V and 5 bases at J, with 14 bases between the two ends. iRepertoire HTBI primers and Arm-PCR of CDR3 regions built TCR beta libraries. TCRdb re-called the multiplex PCR reads through MiXCR, storing one row per CDR3 protein. The table has hundreds of thousands of distinct CDR3 sequences, 15% to 17% seen once. Time point here: newly diagnosed GD, antithyroid drugs for less than 3 months. From PBMCs, RNA was extracted and then used to make the TCR library. Those enrolled as patients came out of an endocrinology department in Xi'an, China. Comment on this clonotype: Its antigen remains unidentified.

General observations from the study: With 2,500 to 3,500 shared public clonotypes, persistent patients exceeded new patients, who shared more than 750. Favoring TRBV28, TRBJ1-2 and TRBJ2-5 was a feature seen in persistent disease.

This clonotype originated in a female donor with Graves disease. The sample was peripheral blood mononuclear cells (PBMCs), taken at new diagnosis, from a patient treated with antithyroid drugs. This sequence joins TRBV2 and TRBJ2-1; tentatively, D is TRBD1 or TRBD2 (5 bases each). CDR3 region: CASSPRGPDNEQFF. CDR3 sequence (DNA): TGTGCCAGCAGCCCAAGGGGACCTGACAATGAGCAGTTCTTC.